A selection of T cell receptor beta chains follows, all from one sample in a study of cytomegalovirus exposure and HLA in healthy donors. Sequencing was performed with immunoSEQ multiplex PCR; in TCRdb, only in-frame clones are kept and a portion is missing. Of approximately 130,000 clones listed, 70% to 85% are singletons. The sample comprised PBMCs. The receptors shown here come from a man aged 18 to 30 in good health and CMV-seronegative. Each CDR3 is given with its conserved first and last residue. Fields, in order: CDR3 DNA, CDR3 protein, J gene, clone size, V gene, D gene. The D gene is left open where the match is weak. The size of a clone is reported for some rows only, either as once, few or many, or as a class for expanded clones.

CDR3 DNA: TGTGCCAGCAGTCCTGCGGTCGGTGCTAATTCACCCCTCCACTTT
CDR3 protein: CASSPAVGANSPLHF
J gene: TRBJ1-6
clone size: NA
V gene: TRBV14
D gene: NA

CDR3 DNA: TGTGCCATCAAAATACAGGGGGCTGAGCAGTTCTTC
CDR3 protein: CAIKIQGAEQFF
J gene: TRBJ2-1
clone size: NA
V gene: TRBV10-3
D gene: TRBD1

CDR3 DNA: TGTGCCAGCAGTGAAGGCCGGGGAGGGTATCAGCCCCAGCATTTT
CDR3 protein: CASSEGRGGYQPQHF
J gene: TRBJ1-5
clone size: NA
V gene: TRBV6-1
D gene: NA

CDR3 DNA: TGTGCCAGCAGCTCCGAAACAGCGGGGGGTGCGGAGCAGTACTTC
CDR3 protein: CASSSETAGGAEQYF
J gene: TRBJ2-7
clone size: NA
V gene: TRBV11-3
D gene: TRBD2

CDR3 DNA: TGCGCCAGCAGCCCGGACAGGGGCTATGGCTACACCTTC
CDR3 protein: CASSPDRGYGYTF
J gene: TRBJ1-2
clone size: NA
V gene: TRBV5-1
D gene: TRBD1

CDR3 DNA: TGTGCCAGTAGCCGAGGACAGAACTACGAGCAGTACTTC
CDR3 protein: CASSRGQNYEQYF
J gene: TRBJ2-7
clone size: NA
V gene: TRBV19
D gene: NA

CDR3 DNA: TGTGCCAGCAGTTTCGGGACAGGGGTTACCTACGAGCAGTACTTC
CDR3 protein: CASSFGTGVTYEQYF
J gene: TRBJ2-7
clone size: NA
V gene: TRBV27
D gene: TRBD1

CDR3 DNA: TGTGCCAGCAGTGAAGCGCGTGGAGGGCTAGAAAAACTGTTTTTT
CDR3 protein: CASSEARGGLEKLFF
J gene: TRBJ1-4
clone size: once
V gene: TRBV6-1
D gene: NA

CDR3 DNA: TGTGCCAGCTCACCACCCCCTAGAGGACAGGGGATCACCGGGGAGCTGTTTTTT
CDR3 protein: CASSPPPRGQGITGELFF
J gene: TRBJ2-2
clone size: NA
V gene: TRBV18
D gene: TRBD1

CDR3 DNA: TGTGCCAGCAGCCCTGGGGGGGCGGGGGGCACAGATACGCAGTATTTT
CDR3 protein: CASSPGGAGGTDTQYF
J gene: TRBJ2-3
clone size: once
V gene: TRBV11-3
D gene: NA

CDR3 DNA: TGTGCCAGCAGTCTCGGGACAGGGCATCAGTACGAGCAGTACTTC
CDR3 protein: CASSLGTGHQYEQYF
J gene: TRBJ2-7
clone size: NA
V gene: TRBV6-5
D gene: TRBD1

CDR3 DNA: TGCAGCGTTGAACTAGGTGAAGCTTTCTTT
CDR3 protein: CSVELGEAFF
J gene: TRBJ1-1
clone size: NA
V gene: TRBV29-1
D gene: NA

CDR3 DNA: TGTGCCAGCAGTTTGGGAGGGCTCTCCTACGAGCAGTACTTC
CDR3 protein: CASSLGGLSYEQYF
J gene: TRBJ2-7
clone size: NA
V gene: TRBV6-6
D gene: TRBD2

CDR3 DNA: TGTGCCATCAGTGAGTCAGGGGGACAGGGGAGTTACGAGCAGTACTTC
CDR3 protein: CAISESGGQGSYEQYF
J gene: TRBJ2-7
clone size: few
V gene: TRBV10-3
D gene: TRBD1

CDR3 DNA: TGTGCCAGCAGCCTTAGTGGTAGGGCGGGCCCTGAGCAGTTCTTC
CDR3 protein: CASSLSGRAGPEQFF
J gene: TRBJ2-1
clone size: few
V gene: TRBV5-6
D gene: NA

CDR3 DNA: TGTGCCAGCAGCCCAGGGACAGGGTACAATGAGCAGTTCTTC
CDR3 protein: CASSPGTGYNEQFF
J gene: TRBJ2-1
clone size: NA
V gene: TRBV5-6
D gene: TRBD1

CDR3 DNA: TGCGCCAGCAGCTTGGAGTATCCGGGAGGAATGAATGAGCAGTTCTTC
CDR3 protein: CASSLEYPGGMNEQFF
J gene: TRBJ2-1
clone size: NA
V gene: TRBV5-1
D gene: TRBD2

CDR3 DNA: TGTGCCAGCAGCCAACCGGGTTACCGGGAGACCCAGTACTTC
CDR3 protein: CASSQPGYRETQYF
J gene: TRBJ2-5
clone size: NA
V gene: TRBV16
D gene: NA

CDR3 DNA: TGTGCCAGTACCCCGGACCGGGACAGAATTTACGAGCAGTACTTC
CDR3 protein: CASTPDRDRIYEQYF
J gene: TRBJ2-7
clone size: NA
V gene: TRBV19
D gene: TRBD1

CDR3 DNA: TGCACCAGCAGCCAAGGTAAACAGGGGTTCTACGAGCAGTACTTC
CDR3 protein: CTSSQGKQGFYEQYF
J gene: TRBJ2-7
clone size: NA
V gene: TRBV1
D gene: NA

CDR3 DNA: TGCAGTGCTAGCCCCTTGGAGACCCAGTACTTC
CDR3 protein: CSASPLETQYF
J gene: TRBJ2-5
clone size: NA
V gene: TRBV20-1
D gene: NA

CDR3 DNA: TGTGCCAGTAGAAGAACGGTATCCACGGGCAATCAGCCCCAGCATTTT
CDR3 protein: CASRRTVSTGNQPQHF
J gene: TRBJ1-5
clone size: NA
V gene: TRBV19
D gene: NA

CDR3 DNA: TGTGACGACAGAATACTAAGCTCCTACGAGCAGTACTTC
CDR3 protein: CDDRILSSYEQYF
J gene: TRBJ2-7
clone size: NA
V gene: TRBV19
D gene: NA

CDR3 DNA: TGTGCCAGCAGCAAAGTTCCAGGTGAATTCTACGAGCAGTACTTC
CDR3 protein: CASSKVPGEFYEQYF
J gene: TRBJ2-7
clone size: NA
V gene: TRBV21-1
D gene: NA

CDR3 DNA: TGTGCCAGCAGTTTTAGCCAGGACAGTCCCCAGGCGCCCCAGCATTTT
CDR3 protein: CASSFSQDSPQAPQHF
J gene: TRBJ1-5
clone size: NA
V gene: TRBV6-6
D gene: NA

CDR3 DNA: TGCGCCAGCAGTCCGCGGGACAGGGTGAACACTGAAGCTTTCTTT
CDR3 protein: CASSPRDRVNTEAFF
J gene: TRBJ1-1
clone size: few
V gene: TRBV23-1
D gene: TRBD1

CDR3 DNA: TGTGCCAGCGCCAGGCCCTACGGTGAGCAGTTCTTC
CDR3 protein: CASARPYGEQFF
J gene: TRBJ2-1
clone size: NA
V gene: TRBV6-5
D gene: NA

CDR3 DNA: TGTGCCAGCAGTTTACGCAGGGCAAGTTCCATGAACACTGAAGCTTTCTTT
CDR3 protein: CASSLRRASSMNTEAFF
J gene: TRBJ1-1
clone size: NA
V gene: TRBV27
D gene: NA

CDR3 DNA: TGTGCCAGTACCTATAGCGGGGGGGCCTGGGAGACCCAGTACTTC
CDR3 protein: CASTYSGGAWETQYF
J gene: TRBJ2-5
clone size: few
V gene: TRBV19
D gene: TRBD2

CDR3 DNA: TGTGCCAGTAGTACCCAGGGGGATCTGGGCTCTGGAAACACCATATATTTT
CDR3 protein: CASSTQGDLGSGNTIYF
J gene: TRBJ1-3
clone size: NA
V gene: TRBV19
D gene: TRBD1

CDR3 DNA: TGTGCCAGCAGCTTAGGGGGCGGGGGCTACCTAGAGACCCAGTACTTC
CDR3 protein: CASSLGGGGYLETQYF
J gene: TRBJ2-5
clone size: NA
V gene: TRBV11-1
D gene: NA

CDR3 DNA: TGTGCCAGCTCACCTCAGACAGGGGAAGAGACCCAGTACTTC
CDR3 protein: CASSPQTGEETQYF
J gene: TRBJ2-5
clone size: few
V gene: TRBV18
D gene: TRBD1

CDR3 DNA: TGTGCCAGCAGCTTAGCGGGAGGGCAAGAGACCCAGTACTTC
CDR3 protein: CASSLAGGQETQYF
J gene: TRBJ2-5
clone size: NA
V gene: TRBV7-7
D gene: TRBD2

CDR3 DNA: TGTGCCAGCAGTCGACTAGCGGGGGCCGGTGAGCAGTTCTTC
CDR3 protein: CASSRLAGAGEQFF
J gene: TRBJ2-1
clone size: NA
V gene: TRBV6-6
D gene: TRBD2

CDR3 DNA: TGCAGCGTTTCCCGGGAGGGGCGTGGGGGTGAAAAACTGTTTTTT
CDR3 protein: CSVSREGRGGEKLFF
J gene: TRBJ1-4
clone size: NA
V gene: TRBV29-1
D gene: NA

CDR3 DNA: TGCGCCAGCAAAACAGGGCCTATCAATTCGGGAAACACCATATATTTT
CDR3 protein: CASKTGPINSGNTIYF
J gene: TRBJ1-3
clone size: once
V gene: TRBV4-1
D gene: NA

CDR3 DNA: TGTGCCAGCAGCATACTAGCGGGACAGGAGACCCAGTACTTC
CDR3 protein: CASSILAGQETQYF
J gene: TRBJ2-5
clone size: NA
V gene: TRBV14
D gene: TRBD2

CDR3 DNA: TGTGCCAGCAGCCAAGAGCAAGCACTAGCGGGGGTGACAGATACGCAGTATTTT
CDR3 protein: CASSQEQALAGVTDTQYF
J gene: TRBJ2-3
clone size: NA
V gene: TRBV4-2
D gene: TRBD2

CDR3 DNA: TGTGCCAGCAGCTCTTCTAGGAGCTCCTATAATTCACCCCTCCACTTT
CDR3 protein: CASSSSRSSYNSPLHF
J gene: TRBJ1-6
clone size: NA
V gene: TRBV5-4
D gene: NA

CDR3 DNA: TGTGCCAGCAGGGAAGGGGCTCATGGCTACACCTTC
CDR3 protein: CASREGAHGYTF
J gene: TRBJ1-2
clone size: NA
V gene: TRBV2
D gene: NA

CDR3 DNA: TGTGCCAGCAGCCCGGGGGGATCGTACAATGAGCAGTTCTTC
CDR3 protein: CASSPGGSYNEQFF
J gene: TRBJ2-1
clone size: once
V gene: TRBV7-3
D gene: TRBD2

CDR3 DNA: TGTGCCAGTTTGGCGGGTAGGGATGGCTACACCTTC
CDR3 protein: CASLAGRDGYTF
J gene: TRBJ1-2
clone size: few
V gene: TRBV19
D gene: NA

CDR3 DNA: TGTGCCAGCAGCTTAGGAAGGGGAAAGACCCTTAATGAAAAACTGTTTTTT
CDR3 protein: CASSLGRGKTLNEKLFF
J gene: TRBJ1-4
clone size: NA
V gene: TRBV11-2
D gene: NA

CDR3 DNA: TGTGCCAGCTCATCAATCGGACTAGCGGGGAGCGAGCAGTACTTC
CDR3 protein: CASSSIGLAGSEQYF
J gene: TRBJ2-7
clone size: NA
V gene: TRBV18
D gene: TRBD2

CDR3 DNA: TGTGCCAGCAGGCGGGAGTTAGCGGGGGAGGGCACAGATACGCAGTATTTT
CDR3 protein: CASRRELAGEGTDTQYF
J gene: TRBJ2-3
clone size: NA
V gene: TRBV5-4
D gene: TRBD2

CDR3 DNA: TGTGCCAGTAGTAGGCAGCGGGCCTACACAGATACGCAGTATTTT
CDR3 protein: CASSRQRAYTDTQYF
J gene: TRBJ2-3
clone size: NA
V gene: TRBV19
D gene: NA

CDR3 DNA: TGTGCCAGCAGTTCGGGACAGGGGGCAACCTACGAGCAGTACTTC
CDR3 protein: CASSSGQGATYEQYF
J gene: TRBJ2-7
clone size: few
V gene: TRBV6-5
D gene: TRBD1

CDR3 DNA: TGTGCCAGCAGCCGATACACCCCGGGTTCAGATACGCAGTATTTT
CDR3 protein: CASSRYTPGSDTQYF
J gene: TRBJ2-3
clone size: NA
V gene: TRBV7-2
D gene: NA

CDR3 DNA: TGTGCCAGCAGCTTAAACAGGGATGGCTACACCTTC
CDR3 protein: CASSLNRDGYTF
J gene: TRBJ1-2
clone size: once
V gene: TRBV7-8
D gene: NA

CDR3 DNA: TGTGCCAGCAGCTTATCCCAAAGTATAGAGTTCTTT
CDR3 protein: CASSLSQSIEFF
J gene: TRBJ1-1
clone size: few
V gene: TRBV7-8
D gene: NA

CDR3 DNA: TGTGCCAGCAGCCCGCTAGCGGGGGGGACCACCGGGGAGCTGTTTTTT
CDR3 protein: CASSPLAGGTTGELFF
J gene: TRBJ2-2
clone size: once
V gene: TRBV11-3
D gene: TRBD2